One and the same sample provided the 14 T cell receptor beta chains below, sequenced in a study of shared clonotypes between healthy human individuals. Data came from immunoSEQ multiplex PCR; TCRdb stores just in-frame clones and leaves some out. The sample has some 2,000,000 clones, 95% seen once. The sequenced material came from naive CD4+ T cells sorted from blood. The sample's subset: CD45RA+ positively selected. The receptor set was obtained from a man aged 18 to 35 in good health.

This chain links TRBV28 with TRBJ2-5; no reliable D call. CDR3 size: 12 residues. Germline V gene data show CDR1 as MDHEN and CDR2 as SYDVKM. Trimming left V 3 bases short and J 0 bases short, with 2 bases between. The CDR3 DNA sequence: TGTGCCAGCAGTTTGGACCAAGAGACCCAGTACTTC. This encodes CASSLDQETQYF.

The CDR3 region is CSVEGPRTDTQYF. CDR3 nucleotides: TGCAGCGTTGAAGGACCCCGGACAGATACGCAGTATTTT. This sequence joins TRBV29-1 and TRBJ2-3; D not resolved. The CDR3 is 13 amino acids. The V gene's germline CDR1 is SQVTM and CDR2 ANQGSEA. V shed 1 base and J shed 3 bases, with 8 bases lying between them.

The rearrangement links TRBV19 to TRBJ2-7; D unclear. The CDR3 length is 14 residues. The germline V gene encodes CDR1 LNHDA and CDR2 SQIVND (reference sequence). V lost 5 bases and J 4 bases, leaving 15 bases between the germline ends. CDR3: CASSPVPTTYEQYF. The CDR3 DNA reads as TGTGCCAGTAGTCCCGTTCCGACCACGTACGAGCAGTACTTC.

To note about this clone: Other DNA variants within this sample encode the same CDR3. This rearrangement joins TRBV5-1 to TRBJ2-5; no reliable D call. This CDR3 has 12 amino acids. Per the germline V gene, CDR1 is SGHRS and CDR2 is YFSETQ. V was clipped by 4 bases and J by 5 bases, with 9 bases between them. The CDR3 here is CASSPTGETQYF. DNA for the CDR3: TGCGCCAGCAGCCCCACGGGCGAGACCCAGTACTTC.

The chain employs TRBV7-8 and TRBJ1-3, with TRBD1 as a possible D gene (5 bases). The CDR3 totals 16 residues. V gave up 0 bases and J gave up 0 bases, with 9 bases separating them. Germline CDR1 SGHVS, CDR2 FQNEAQ. The CDR3 DNA reads as TGTGCCAGCAGCTTAGCGCAGGGATTCTCTGGAAACACCATATATTTT. It is translated as CASSLAQGFSGNTIYF.

The rearrangement joins TRBV9 to TRBJ2-2, with a tentative D call TRBD2 (6 bases). This CDR3 is 17 amino acids long. V lost 5 bases to trimming and J lost 1 base, with 18 bases between them. The germline gives CDR1 SGDLS, CDR2 YYNGEE. For the CDR3, the DNA is TGTGCCAGCAGTCAGAGGGGTGGTAGCGGGAACACCGGGGAGCTGTTTTTT. Translating it yields CASSQRGGSGNTGELFF. The full variable domain, with the rest looked up from reference TRBV9 and TRBJ2-2, is DSGVTQTPKHLITATGQRVTLRCSPRSGDLSVYWYQQSLDQGLQFLIQYYNGEERAKGNILERFSAQQFPDLHSELNLSSLELGDSALYFCASSQRGGSGNTGELFFGEGSRLTVL.

The gene calls are TRBV10-3 and TRBJ2-7; 11 bases agree with TRBD1. This CDR3 has 16 amino acids. J lost 2 bases, V lost 0 bases, and 3 bases had no gene match. Germline assignment: CDR1 ENHRY and CDR2 SYGVKD. The CDR3 is CAISESRTGGAYEQYF. The CDR3 nucleotides read TGTGCCATCAGTGAGTCTAGGACAGGGGGCGCCTACGAGCAGTACTTC.

This chain links TRBV4-1 with TRBJ2-7, with TRBD1 matching 7 bases. The CDR3 runs to 14 residues. V lost 6 bases, J lost 9 bases, and 14 bases stayed unmatched. In germline, CDR1 is MGHRA, CDR2 YSYEKL. This chain's CDR3 is CASRDRVQGTGQYF. The CDR3 DNA is TGCGCCAGCAGAGACAGGGTCCAAGGAACGGGGCAGTACTTC.

V gene TRBV29-1 combines with J gene TRBJ2-7; 7 bases are shared with TRBD2. Germline-derived CDR1 and CDR2 are SQVTM and ANQGSEA. After removal of 4 bases from V and 4 bases from J, the junction contained 4 bases not matched to a gene. This CDR3 has 12 residues. CDR3 amino acids: CSVGEGRYEQYF. DNA for the CDR3: TGCAGCGTTGGGGAGGGGAGATACGAGCAGTACTTC.

The chain carries TRBV19 and TRBJ2-7; D might be TRBD1 or TRBD2, each matching 5 bases. CDR1 and CDR2 (germline): LNHDA, SQIVND (reference sequence). This CDR3 region has 16 residues. V dropped 3 bases and J dropped 2 bases, with 17 bases sitting between them. The CDR3 DNA sequence: TGTGCCAGTAGTATGCGGGCTAGGGGTTTTCCCTACGAGCAGTACTTC. Translating it yields CASSMRARGFPYEQYF.

This chain connects TRBV7-3 to TRBJ1-1, with D uncertain. CDR1 and CDR2 from the germline V gene are SGHTA and FQGTGA. The CDR3 runs to 15 residues. Trimming took off 5 bases at V and 4 bases at J, with 17 bases between the two ends. The chain's CDR3 is CASSAYRTASTEAFF. The CDR3 DNA reads as TGTGCCAGCAGCGCCTATCGTACAGCGAGCACTGAAGCTTTCTTT. The full variable domain, its missing parts supplied by reference TRBV7-3 and TRBJ1-1, is GAGVSQTPSNKVTEKGKYVELRCDPISGHTALYWYRQSLGQGPEFLIYFQGTGAADDSGLPNDRFFAVRPEGSVSTLKIQRTERGDSAVYLCASSAYRTASTEAFFGQGTRLTVV.

This clone was observed once. This chain links TRBV7-3 with TRBJ2-2, with no clear D. V was trimmed by 4 bases and J by 8 bases, leaving 8 bases between them. The CDR3 covers 12 residues. The germline gives CDR1 SGHTA, CDR2 FQGTGA. In DNA form, the CDR3 reads TGTGCCAGCAGCTCTTCAAAGGGGGAGCTGTTTTTT. Its protein is CASSSSKGELFF.

V usage is TRBV14 and J usage is TRBJ2-7; no clear D gene. Deletions cut 4 bases from V and 3 bases from J, with 13 bases between. This CDR3 is 14 amino acids long. The germline V gene encodes CDR1 SGHDN and CDR2 FVKESK. CDR3 loop: CASSRITHSYEQYF. As DNA, the CDR3 is TGTGCCAGCAGCCGCATTACACACAGCTACGAGCAGTACTTC.

The J gene is TRBJ1-2, the V gene TRBV27; D remains unclear. This CDR3 region has 15 residues. With 2 bases removed from V and 1 base from J, the gap between germline ends came to 11 bases. Germline loops: CDR1 MNHEY, CDR2 SMNVEV (reference sequence). The CDR3 is CASSLAPGSNYGYTF. DNA of the CDR3: TGTGCCAGCAGTTTAGCTCCGGGAAGTAACTATGGCTACACCTTC.